This TCR beta chain is from a study of T cell repertoires in cytomegalovirus infection. The CDR3 loop spans 15 amino acids. Details on this clonotype: Its antigen is unidentified. This may be a read error, as it is one base from a much larger clone.

Via MiXCR, TCRdb re-called the reads, giving one row per CDR3 protein. The data contain 800,000 to 950,000 distinct CDR3 sequences, around a third of them seen just once; the ten biggest clones take up roughly an eighth. The starting material was cultured CD8+ T cells from PBMCs, obtained from culture after CMV antigen stimulation. The rearrangement uses TRBV12-3 or TRBV12-4 and TRBJ1-5, with D unresolved. This clonotype was sampled from a human donor in good health (CMV status not recorded). Some clones in this sample may be carry-over from other donors' samples. CDR3 in amino acids: CASGLAGLGAQPQHF. CDR3 nucleotides: TGTGCCAGCGGTTTAGCGGGCCTCGGAGCTCAGCCCCAGCATTTT.